This T cell receptor (beta chain) was retrieved from a study of control samples from healthy donors and cancer patients. Generated by immunoSEQ multiplex PCR, the TCRdb table keeps only in-frame clones and is missing some. This sample has over 75,000 clones, with around 81% found just once. The germline V gene encodes CDR1 MRHNA and CDR2 SNTAGT. This CDR3 is 21 amino acids long. V was cut by 0 bases and J by 3 bases, with 27 bases left in between. The chain is built from TRBV6-4 and TRBJ1-3; weak D call: TRBD1 (5 bases). The receptor comes from a man younger than 45 in good health. The sequenced material came from blood. CDR3 amino acids: CASSDSSSVPARGEFGNTIYF. CDR3 nucleotide sequence: TGTGCCAGCAGTGACTCGAGTTCAGTTCCGGCCCGGGGGGAATTTGGAAACACCATATATTTT.